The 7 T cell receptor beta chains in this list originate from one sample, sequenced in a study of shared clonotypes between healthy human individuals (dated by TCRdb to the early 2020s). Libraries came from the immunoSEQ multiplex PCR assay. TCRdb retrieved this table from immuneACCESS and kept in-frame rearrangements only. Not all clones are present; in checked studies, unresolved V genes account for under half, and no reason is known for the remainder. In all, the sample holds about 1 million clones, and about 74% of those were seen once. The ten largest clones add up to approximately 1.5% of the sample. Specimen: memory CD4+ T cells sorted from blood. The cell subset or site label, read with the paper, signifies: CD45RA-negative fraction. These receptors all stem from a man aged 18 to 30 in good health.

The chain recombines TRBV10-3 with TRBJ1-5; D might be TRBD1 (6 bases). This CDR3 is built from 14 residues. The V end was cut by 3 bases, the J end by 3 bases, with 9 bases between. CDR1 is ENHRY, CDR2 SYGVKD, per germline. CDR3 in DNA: TGTGCCATCAGTGAACGGGACATCAATCAGCCCCAGCATTTT. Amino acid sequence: CAISERDINQPQHF.

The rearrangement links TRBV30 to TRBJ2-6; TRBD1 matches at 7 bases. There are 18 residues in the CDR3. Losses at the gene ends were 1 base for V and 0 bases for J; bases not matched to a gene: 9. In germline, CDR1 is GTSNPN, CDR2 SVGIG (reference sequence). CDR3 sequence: CAWSAGTAIYSGANVLTF. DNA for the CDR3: TGTGCCTGGAGTGCCGGGACAGCTATCTACTCTGGGGCCAACGTCCTGACTTTC.

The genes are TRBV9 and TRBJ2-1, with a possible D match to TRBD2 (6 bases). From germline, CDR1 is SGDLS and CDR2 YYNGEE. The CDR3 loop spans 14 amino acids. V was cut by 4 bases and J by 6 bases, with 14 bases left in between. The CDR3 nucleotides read TGTGCCAGCAGCTTTCCGGACGGGAGCAATGAGCAGTTCTTC. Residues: CASSFPDGSNEQFF.

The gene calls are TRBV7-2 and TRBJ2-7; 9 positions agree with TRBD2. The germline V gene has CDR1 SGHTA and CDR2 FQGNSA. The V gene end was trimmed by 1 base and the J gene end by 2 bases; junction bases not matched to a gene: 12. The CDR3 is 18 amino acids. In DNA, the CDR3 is TGTGCCAGCAGCTTAGTACTTGTTAGCGGGAGTAACGCCTACGAGCAGTACTTC. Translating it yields CASSLVLVSGSNAYEQYF. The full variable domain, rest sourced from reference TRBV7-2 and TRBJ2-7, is GAGVSQSPSNKVTEKGKDVELRCDPISGHTALYWYRQSLGQGLEFLIYFQGNSAPDKSGLPSDRFSAERTGGSVSTLTIQRTQQEDSAVYLCASSLVLVSGSNAYEQYFGPGTRLTVT.

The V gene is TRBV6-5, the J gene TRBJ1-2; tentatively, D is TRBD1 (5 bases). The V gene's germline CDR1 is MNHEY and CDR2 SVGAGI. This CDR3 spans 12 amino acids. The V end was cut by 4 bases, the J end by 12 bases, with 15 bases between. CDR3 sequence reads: CASSSRGQGHTF. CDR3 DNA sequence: TGTGCCAGCAGTTCACGTGGGCAGGGCCACACCTTC.

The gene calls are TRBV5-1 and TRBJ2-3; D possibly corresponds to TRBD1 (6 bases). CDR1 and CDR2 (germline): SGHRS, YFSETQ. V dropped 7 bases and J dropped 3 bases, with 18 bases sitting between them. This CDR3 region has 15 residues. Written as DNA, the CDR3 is TGCGCCAGCGGCGCACAGGGCCCGCGGACAGATACGCAGTATTTT. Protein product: CASGAQGPRTDTQYF. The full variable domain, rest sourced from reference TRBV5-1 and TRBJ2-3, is KAGVTQTPRYLIKTRGQQVTLSCSPISGHRSVSWYQQTPGQGLQFLFEYFSETQRNKGNFPGRFSGRQFSNSRSEMNVSTLELGDSALYLCASGAQGPRTDTQYFGPGTRLTVL.

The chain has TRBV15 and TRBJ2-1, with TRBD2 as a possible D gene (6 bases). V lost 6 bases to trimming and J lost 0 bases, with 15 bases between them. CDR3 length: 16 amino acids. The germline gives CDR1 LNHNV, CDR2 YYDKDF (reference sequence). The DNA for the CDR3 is TGTGCCACCAGAACGGGACTTTTTGGCTCCTACAATGAGCAGTTCTTC. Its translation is CATRTGLFGSYNEQFF.